A single sample gave rise to the 26 T cell receptor beta chains below, sequenced in a study of blood T cell repertoires in COVID-19. Using immunoSEQ multiplex PCR, the repertoire was profiled, and TCRdb retains in-frame clones only, with some absent. The sample includes 140,000 to 150,000 clones, approximately 80% of them seen just once. Sequenced sample: peripheral blood. These TCRs come from a human donor in a cohort sampled during active COVID-19.

This clone occurred once. This chain connects TRBV5-1 to TRBJ2-1; 7 positions match TRBD1. The V gene's germline CDR1 is SGHRS and CDR2 YFSETQ. With V trimmed by 4 bases and J by 6 bases, 7 bases remained unmatched. This CDR3 spans 14 amino acids. The CDR3 region is CASSPRGGSNEQFF. The CDR3 coding sequence is TGCGCCAGCAGCCCACGAGGGGGCAGCAATGAGCAGTTCTTC.

This chain links TRBV2 with TRBJ2-2; possible D gene TRBD1, 5 bases. The germline V and J ends were trimmed by 8 bases and 2 bases, with 9 bases remaining between them. Germline-derived CDR1 and CDR2 are SNHLY and FYNNEI. CDR3 size: 13 residues. The CDR3 sequence is CASDRSNTGELFF. The CDR3 region has the DNA TGTGCCAGCGACAGATCTAACACCGGGGAGCTGTTTTTT.

This clone has just one count. J is TRBJ1-2 and V is TRBV13; 8 bases are shared with TRBD1. The ends lost 6 bases at V and 3 bases at J; junction bases unmatched: 6. Germline assignment: CDR1 PRHDT and CDR2 FYEKMQ (reference sequence). The CDR3 contains 14 residues. The CDR3: CASRQTGEDYGYTF. The CDR3 DNA reads TGTGCCAGCAGGCAGACAGGGGAGGACTATGGCTACACCTTC.

The V gene is TRBV5-6, the J gene TRBJ2-5; D is ambiguous. CDR1 is SGHDT, CDR2 YYEEEE, per germline. This CDR3 contains 15 residues. Trimming took 4 bases from V and 5 from J, leaving 18 bases between them. CDR3 residues: CASSHQTESHETQYF. CDR3 DNA sequence: TGTGCCAGCAGCCACCAAACGGAGTCCCACGAGACCCAGTACTTC.

The V and J genes are TRBV5-1 and TRBJ2-1; maybe TRBD2 (7 bases). With 0 bases removed from V and 9 bases from J, the gap between germline ends came to 19 bases. The CDR3 is 16 residues long. Germline CDR1 reads SGHRS; CDR2 reads YFSETQ. DNA of the CDR3: TGCGCCAGCAGCTTGGCGGGGGGCGGGATCGTTAGTGAGCAGTTCTTC. Protein product: CASSLAGGGIVSEQFF.

This rearrangement joins TRBV5-4 to TRBJ2-1, with TRBD1 identical over 10 bases. CDR1 and CDR2 (germline): SGHNT, YYREEE (reference sequence). The CDR3 runs to 15 residues. Losses at the gene ends were 4 bases for V and 6 bases for J; bases not matched to a gene: 7. The CDR3 is CASSLDRGGFNEQFF. CDR3 in DNA: TGTGCCAGCAGCCTGGACAGGGGGGGATTCAATGAGCAGTTCTTC.

V usage is TRBV18 and J usage is TRBJ2-2; 7 bases agree with TRBD1. CDR1 KGHSH and CDR2 LQKENI come from the germline V gene. V shed 4 bases and J 4 bases; nucleotides not matched to a gene: 6. The CDR3 contains 15 residues. The chain's CDR3 is CASSRETGFTGELFF. DNA of the CDR3: TGTGCCAGCTCACGAGAGACAGGGTTCACCGGGGAGCTGTTTTTT. The variable domain in full, with the rest retrieved from reference TRBV18 and TRBJ2-2, is NAGVMQNPRHLVRRRGQEARLRCSPMKGHSHVYWYRQLPEEGLKFMVYLQKENIIDESGMPKERFSAEFPKEGPSILRIQQVVRGDSAAYFCASSRETGFTGELFFGEGSRLTVL.

The chain combines TRBV7-9 with TRBJ2-7; 11 bases align to TRBD1. The germline V gene encodes CDR1 SEHNR and CDR2 FQNEAQ (reference sequence). There are 14 residues in the CDR3. V trimming: 3 bases; J trimming: 5 bases; junction bases outside the gene matches: 3. The CDR3 bases are TGTGCCAGCAGCTTGGACAGGGGGCTGGACGAGCAGTACTTC. Translating it yields CASSLDRGLDEQYF.

The genes are TRBV28 and TRBJ1-2; possibly TRBD1 for D (5 bases). V lost 8 bases, J lost 3 bases, and 22 bases lay in between. This CDR3 is 16 amino acids long. Germline CDR1 is MDHEN and CDR2 is SYDVKM. The CDR3 sequence: CASGISGGTYYYGYTF. The CDR3, as DNA: TGTGCCAGCGGTATAAGCGGGGGTACCTATTACTATGGCTACACCTTC.

The J gene is TRBJ2-3, the V gene TRBV9; 9 positions match TRBD1. V lost 6 bases and J lost 3; bases outside the gene matches: 8. CDR3 length: 15 residues. Germline CDR1 is SGDLS and CDR2 is YYNGEE. In DNA form, the CDR3 reads TGTGCCAGCAACCCACGGGACAGGGAAACAGATACGCAGTATTTT. Protein sequence: CASNPRDRETDTQYF.

DNA of the CDR3: TGTGCCAGCAGCCAAACGTCGGGACAGGGACCTTACGAGCAGTACTTC. As protein: CASSQTSGQGPYEQYF. The chain combines TRBV3-1 (or the pseudogene TRBV3-2) with TRBJ2-7; 9 bases align to TRBD1. After removal of 2 bases from V and 4 bases from J, the junction contained 9 bases not matched to a gene. CDR1 and CDR2 (germline): LGHDT, YNNKEL (reference sequence). This CDR3 comprises 16 residues.

This clone turned up a few times. V and J are TRBV6-5 and TRBJ2-3; no clear D gene. This CDR3 is built from 14 residues. V was cut by 6 bases and J by 1 base, with 11 bases left in between. Germline lookup yields CDR1 MNHEY and CDR2 SVGAGI. The CDR3 loop is CASSEWARTDTQYF. The CDR3 nucleotides read TGTGCCAGCAGCGAGTGGGCTCGCACAGATACGCAGTATTTT.

This chain joins TRBV3-1 (or the pseudogene TRBV3-2) and TRBJ1-1, with 7 positions matching TRBD1. Germline V gene lookup returns CDR1 LGHDT and CDR2 YNNKEL (reference sequence). J was trimmed by 6 bases and V by 6 bases; bases with no gene match: 7. The CDR3 length is 13 residues. CDR3 loop: CASRPRQGAEAFF. DNA of the CDR3: TGTGCCAGCAGACCACGACAGGGTGCTGAAGCTTTCTTT.

This clone was observed a single time. The CDR3 spells CASSLGQGIFYEQYV. CDR3 coding DNA: TGTGCCAGCAGCTTGGGACAGGGCATATTCTACGAGCAGTACGTC. The chain couples TRBV7-9 to TRBJ2-7; 9 nucleotides match TRBD1. The germline V gene encodes CDR1 SEHNR and CDR2 FQNEAQ (reference sequence). V lost 3 bases, J lost 3 bases, and 6 bases stayed unmatched. The CDR3 runs to 15 residues.

The J gene is TRBJ2-1, the V gene TRBV7-3; 10 bases line up with TRBD2. The CDR3 is 15 residues long. In germline, CDR1 is SGHTA, CDR2 FQGTGA. Unmatched junction bases numbered 5, after V lost 4 bases and J lost 5 bases. CDR3 region: CASSSLAGLHNEQFF. CDR3 nucleotide sequence: TGTGCCAGCAGCTCACTAGCGGGGCTACACAATGAGCAGTTCTTC. The variable domain in full, with the rest retrieved from reference TRBV7-3 and TRBJ2-1, is GAGVSQTPSNKVTEKGKYVELRCDPISGHTALYWYRQSLGQGPEFLIYFQGTGAADDSGLPNDRFFAVRPEGSVSTLKIQRTERGDSAVYLCASSSLAGLHNEQFFGPGTRLTVL.

The sample holds a few counts of this clone. The chain joins TRBV3-1 (or the pseudogene TRBV3-2) to TRBJ2-2, with D perhaps matching TRBD1 (5 bases). This CDR3 has 16 amino acids. Trimming took off 4 bases at V and 3 bases at J, with 15 bases between the two ends. CDR1 is LGHDT and CDR2 is YNNKEL in the germline V gene (reference sequence). The CDR3 spells CASSPSSRQYTGELFF. As DNA, the CDR3 is TGTGCCAGCAGCCCGTCTTCAAGACAGTACACCGGGGAGCTGTTTTTT.

The chain carries TRBV10-3 and TRBJ2-1; D ambiguous. This CDR3 comprises 13 residues. V lost 5 bases and J 2 bases, leaving 7 bases between the germline ends. Germline loops: CDR1 ENHRY, CDR2 SYGVKD. Here the CDR3 reads CAISRGAYNEQFF. The CDR3, as DNA: TGTGCCATCAGTCGTGGAGCCTACAATGAGCAGTTCTTC.

The genes are TRBV9 and TRBJ2-2, with 12 bases fitting TRBD2. The ends lost 2 bases at V and 6 bases at J; junction bases unmatched: 14. The length of the CDR3 is 19 residues. CDR1 and CDR2 (germline): SGDLS, YYNGEE. The CDR3 reads CASSVGLVPGLAGAGELFF. CDR3 nucleotide sequence: TGTGCCAGCAGCGTGGGTCTTGTCCCGGGACTAGCGGGTGCCGGGGAGCTGTTTTTT.

The chain joins TRBV5-1 to TRBJ2-1; possibly TRBD2 for D (5 bases). Germline values: CDR1 SGHRS, CDR2 YFSETQ. The V end lost 0 bases, the J end lost 2 bases, and 9 bases lay between the germline ends. The CDR3 consists of 15 residues. The DNA for the CDR3 is TGCGCCAGCAGCTTGGGAGGGCAAACCTACAATGAGCAGTTCTTC. Translated, it gives CASSLGGQTYNEQFF.

V and J are TRBV20-1 and TRBJ2-1, with D maybe TRBD2 (5 bases). This CDR3 is 13 amino acids long. The germline CDR1 and CDR2 sequences are DFQATT and SNEGSKA (reference sequence). With 3 bases removed from V and 7 bases from J, the gap between germline ends came to 13 bases. CDR3 DNA sequence: TGCAGTGCTAGTTGGCGGGTTGAGAATGAGCAGTTCTTC. The encoded protein is CSASWRVENEQFF.

This clone was counted between two and nine times. Other DNA sequences within the sample encode an identical CDR3. V gene TRBV5-1 combines with J gene TRBJ1-2; D not resolved. This CDR3 is 14 amino acids long. Germline assignment: CDR1 SGHRS and CDR2 YFSETQ. V lost 0 bases and J 1 base, leaving 7 bases between the germline ends. For the CDR3, the DNA is TGCGCCAGCAGCTTGGGAACGGTTAACTATGGCTACACCTTC. Amino acid sequence: CASSLGTVNYGYTF.

V gene TRBV4-2 combines with J gene TRBJ2-3; TRBD2 might be the D (6 bases). Germline CDR1 reads LGHNA; CDR2 reads YNFKEQ. With 4 bases removed from V and 2 bases from J, the gap between germline ends came to 13 bases. The CDR3 extends over 15 amino acids. CDR3 sequence (DNA): TGTGCCAGCAGCCTACGGGGACTCCACACAGATACGCAGTATTTT. Its translation is CASSLRGLHTDTQYF.

The V gene is TRBV19, the J gene TRBJ2-5; D gene unclear. The CDR3 is 13 residues long. In germline, CDR1 is LNHDA, CDR2 SQIVND (reference sequence). Trimming left V 3 bases short and J 4 bases short, with 9 bases between. The CDR3 loop reads CASSMRLGETQYF. The CDR3 bases are TGTGCCAGTAGTATGAGGCTCGGAGAGACCCAGTACTTC.

This clone was counted a single time. This rearrangement joins TRBV3-1 (or the pseudogene TRBV3-2) to TRBJ2-3; 11 nucleotides line up with TRBD1. Trimming removed 2 bases from V and 5 bases from J; junction bases left unmatched: 3. The CDR3 is 15 amino acids. CDR1 and CDR2 (germline): LGHDT, YNNKEL (reference sequence). CDR3: CASSQRDRGVDTQYF. CDR3 nucleotides: TGTGCCAGCAGCCAACGGGACAGGGGGGTAGATACGCAGTATTTT.

CDR3 DNA: TGTGCCAGCAGCTCCCGACTAGCAGGAGGGAATGAGCAGTTCTTC. Protein product: CASSSRLAGGNEQFF. This chain joins TRBV7-8 and TRBJ2-1; 7 bases align to TRBD2. The CDR3 is 15 amino acids. Trimming took 4 bases from V and 7 from J; bases not matched to a gene: 10. Germline CDR1 is SGHVS and CDR2 is FQNEAQ.

V gene TRBV19 combines with J gene TRBJ2-3, with 15 bases aligning to TRBD2. The junction had 7 bases not matched to a gene; V was cut back by 7 bases and J by 5 bases. In germline, CDR1 is LNHDA, CDR2 SQIVND (reference sequence). The CDR3 totals 16 residues. CDR3 in DNA: TGTGCCAGTATGCGGACTAGCGGGGGGGTAGGAGATACGCAGTATTTT. This codes for CASMRTSGGVGDTQYF.